A single sample is the source of the 14 T cell receptor beta chains below, sequenced in a study of cytomegalovirus exposure and HLA in healthy donors (dated by TCRdb to the late 2010s). Libraries were constructed by the immunoSEQ multiplex PCR assay. For the multiplex PCR, a mixture combining 60 forward primers for TCR Vbeta segments and 13 reverse primers for TCR Jbeta segments was used. TCRdb holds this immuneACCESS table with in-frame rearrangements only. Some clones are missing; in checked studies, unresolved V genes explain under half, and the rest has no known cause. The sample includes 70,000 to 95,000 clones, with about 78% observed a single time. 3.3% of the sample lies in the top ten. The sample comprised PBMCs. The receptors derive from a man aged 50-60 years in good health and CMV-seronegative.

In the case of this clone: The junction does not match germline at one end; this may be a read error. This chain uses TRBV7-9 with TRBJ2-3, with D possibly matching TRBD2 (6 bases). The CDR3 is 14 amino acids. The germline V gene encodes CDR1 SEHNR and CDR2 FQNEAQ (reference sequence). In nucleotides, the CDR3 is TGTTCCAGCAGCCCTGGAGGGGGCACAGATACGCAGTATTTT. Its protein is CSSSPGGGTDTQYF.

This sequence joins TRBV7-8 and TRBJ1-6; TRBD1 matches at 8 bases. The CDR3 totals 17 residues. With 1 base clipped from V and 7 bases from J, the junction kept 9 bases outside the gene matches. The germline V gene has CDR1 SGHVS and CDR2 FQNEAQ. Written as DNA, the CDR3 is TGTGCCAGCAGCTTAGGGCCAGGGGGCGCGAAGAATTCACCCCTCCACTTT. It codes for CASSLGPGGAKNSPLHF.

The chain has TRBV10-1 and TRBJ2-5; TRBD1 is a possible D gene (6 bases). Trimming stripped 5 bases from V and 5 bases from J, with 15 bases between. The CDR3 spans 14 residues. Germline values: CDR1 WNHNN, CDR2 SYGVQD (reference sequence). The CDR3 DNA reads TGCGCCAGCAGTTCCGGGACACCGGGGGAGACCCAGTACTTC. It specifies CASSSGTPGETQYF.

The V and J genes are TRBV5-1 and TRBJ1-2; a weak D match, TRBD1 (6 bases). Germline CDR1 is SGHRS and CDR2 is YFSETQ. CDR3 length equals 15 residues. The V gene lost 2 bases and the J gene lost 8 bases, with 19 bases spanning the gap. The CDR3: CASSFQDSSTGGYTF. The DNA of the CDR3 is TGCGCCAGCAGCTTCCAGGACAGCAGCACGGGCGGCTACACCTTC. The full variable domain, its missing parts supplied by reference TRBV5-1 and TRBJ1-2, is KAGVTQTPRYLIKTRGQQVTLSCSPISGHRSVSWYQQTPGQGLQFLFEYFSETQRNKGNFPGRFSGRQFSNSRSEMNVSTLELGDSALYLCASSFQDSSTGGYTFGSGTRLTVV.

The chain employs TRBV14 and TRBJ1-1; D is ambiguous. V dropped 0 bases and J dropped 6 bases, with 11 bases sitting between them. CDR3 length: 14 residues. The germline CDR1 and CDR2 sequences are SGHDN and FVKESK. CDR3 nucleotides: TGTGCCAGCAGCCAAGACACCGGAGGGCCTGAAGCTTTCTTT. Translation: CASSQDTGGPEAFF.

In the case of this clone: A read error may produce the germline difference seen at one junction end. The V call is TRBV30, the J call TRBJ1-2; D is ambiguous. This CDR3 has 13 amino acids. Germline CDR1 reads GTSNPN; CDR2 reads SVGIG (reference sequence). CDR3 protein: CARRRESALGYTF. CDR3 nucleotide sequence: TGTGCCAGGAGGAGGGAATCGGCGCTTGGCTACACCTTC.

This clone came up a few times. The chain joins TRBV30 to TRBJ1-5; no firm D call. V was pared by 5 bases and J by 0 bases, with 8 bases between. From germline, CDR1 is GTSNPN and CDR2 SVGIG (reference sequence). This CDR3 is built from 13 residues. The CDR3 region is CAWGTDSNQPQHF. In nucleotides, the CDR3 is TGTGCCTGGGGCACAGATAGCAATCAGCCCCAGCATTTT.

The rearrangement links TRBV18 to TRBJ1-4; D ambiguous. The V gene lost 4 bases and the J gene lost 5 bases, with 17 bases spanning the gap. The germline gives CDR1 KGHSH, CDR2 LQKENI. CDR3 length: 16 amino acids. CDR3 DNA sequence: TGTGCCAGCTCACAAATGACCGGGAACCTAAATGAAAAACTGTTTTTT. Translating gives CASSQMTGNLNEKLFF.

The chain employs TRBV5-1 and TRBJ1-6; no reliable D call. Trimming removed 0 bases at V and 0 bases at J, with 7 bases between. The CDR3 sequence is 16 residues long. Germline CDR1 reads SGHRS; CDR2 reads YFSETQ. CDR3: CASSLGPSSYNSPLHF. The DNA for the CDR3 is TGCGCCAGCAGCTTGGGTCCCAGCTCCTATAATTCACCCCTCCACTTT.

The chain recombines TRBV5-1 with TRBJ1-1, with TRBD1 matching 7 bases. The V segment lost 2 bases and the J segment 6 bases; nucleotides outside the gene matches: 13. CDR1 and CDR2 from the germline V gene are SGHRS and YFSETQ. This CDR3 has 16 amino acids. The CDR3: CASSFNSGTVLAEAFF. As DNA, the CDR3 is TGCGCCAGCAGCTTCAACTCCGGGACAGTCCTGGCTGAAGCTTTCTTT.

This clone was recorded a few times. The chain carries TRBV2 and TRBJ1-1, with 8 bases fitting TRBD1. The germline V gene encodes CDR1 SNHLY and CDR2 FYNNEI. The CDR3 has 14 amino acids. The V segment lost 7 bases and the J segment 4 bases; nucleotides outside the gene matches: 8. CDR3 DNA sequence: TGTGCCAGCAACAGGGGGGGAGTAGGCACTGAAGCTTTCTTT. Protein sequence: CASNRGGVGTEAFF.

In this sample, this clone turned up once. The chain combines TRBV30 with TRBJ1-6, with 7 bases matching TRBD1. Germline values: CDR1 GTSNPN, CDR2 SVGIG (reference sequence). With 3 bases clipped from V and 7 bases from J, the junction kept 6 bases outside the gene matches. The CDR3 is 14 residues long. In DNA, the CDR3 is TGTGCCTGGAGAGGACAGGCTTACAATTCACCCCTCCACTTT. It codes for CAWRGQAYNSPLHF.

The chain has TRBV18 and TRBJ1-5, with a tentative D call TRBD1 (5 bases). Deletions cut 3 bases from V and 7 bases from J, with 10 bases between. The CDR3 runs 13 residues. Germline V CDR1 and CDR2: KGHSH, LQKENI. This CDR3 reads CASSPSDSQPQHF. CDR3 sequence (DNA): TGTGCCAGCTCACCGTCTGACAGCCAGCCCCAGCATTTT.

This clone showed up just once. The gene calls are TRBV6-9 and TRBJ2-3; 8 bases agree with TRBD1. The V gene's germline CDR1 is MNHGY and CDR2 SVAAGI. This CDR3 is built from 18 residues. J lost 6 bases, V lost 6 bases, and 20 bases had no gene match. CDR3 sequence reads: CASRIGSYWTGRADTQYF. The CDR3 bases are TGTGCCAGCAGAATTGGGTCCTACTGGACAGGGCGTGCGGATACGCAGTATTTT.